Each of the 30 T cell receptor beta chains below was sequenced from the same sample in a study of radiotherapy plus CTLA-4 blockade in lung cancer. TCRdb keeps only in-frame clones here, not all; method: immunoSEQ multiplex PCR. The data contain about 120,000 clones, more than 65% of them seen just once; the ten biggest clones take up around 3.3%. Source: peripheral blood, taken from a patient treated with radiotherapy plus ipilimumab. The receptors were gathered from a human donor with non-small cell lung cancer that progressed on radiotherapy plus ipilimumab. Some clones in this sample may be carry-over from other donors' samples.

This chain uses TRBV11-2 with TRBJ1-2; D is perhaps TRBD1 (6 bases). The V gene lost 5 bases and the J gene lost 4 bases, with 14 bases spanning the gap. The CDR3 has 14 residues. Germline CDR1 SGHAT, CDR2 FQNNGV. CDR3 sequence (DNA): TGTGCCAGCAGCCCACAGGGTTCTCCCTATGGCTACACCTTC. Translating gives CASSPQGSPYGYTF.

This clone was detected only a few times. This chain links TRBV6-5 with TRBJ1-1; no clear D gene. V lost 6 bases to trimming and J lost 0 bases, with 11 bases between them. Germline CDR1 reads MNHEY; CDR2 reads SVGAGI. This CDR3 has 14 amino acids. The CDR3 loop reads CASRAIGMNTEAFF. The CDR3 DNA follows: TGTGCCAGCAGGGCTATCGGGATGAACACTGAAGCTTTCTTT.

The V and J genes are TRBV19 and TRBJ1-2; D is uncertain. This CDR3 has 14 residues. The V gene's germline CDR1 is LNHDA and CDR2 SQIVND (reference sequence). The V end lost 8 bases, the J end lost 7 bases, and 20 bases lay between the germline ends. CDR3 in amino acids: CASSMATRRVGYTF. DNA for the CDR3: TGTGCCAGTTCCATGGCAACGAGGAGGGTTGGCTACACCTTC.

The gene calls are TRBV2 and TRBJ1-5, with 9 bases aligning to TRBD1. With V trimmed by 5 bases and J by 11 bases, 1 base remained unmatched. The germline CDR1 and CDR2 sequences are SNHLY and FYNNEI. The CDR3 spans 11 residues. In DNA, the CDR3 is TGTGCCAGCAGTTGGACAGGGGCCCAGCATTTT. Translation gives CASSWTGAQHF.

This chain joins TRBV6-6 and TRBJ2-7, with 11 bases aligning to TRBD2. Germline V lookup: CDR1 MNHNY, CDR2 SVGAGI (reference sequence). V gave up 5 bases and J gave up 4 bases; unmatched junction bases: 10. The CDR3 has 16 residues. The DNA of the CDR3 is TGTGCCAGCAGTCCACTCTTCACTAGCGGGGGTTACGAGCAGTACTTC. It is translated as CASSPLFTSGGYEQYF.

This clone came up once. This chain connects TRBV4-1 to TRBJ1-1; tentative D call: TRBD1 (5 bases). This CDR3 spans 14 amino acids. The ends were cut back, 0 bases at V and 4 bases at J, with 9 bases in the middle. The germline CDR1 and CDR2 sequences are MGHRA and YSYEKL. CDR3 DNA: TGCGCCAGCAGCCAAGAGGTAGGGGTCACTGAAGCTTTCTTT. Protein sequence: CASSQEVGVTEAFF.

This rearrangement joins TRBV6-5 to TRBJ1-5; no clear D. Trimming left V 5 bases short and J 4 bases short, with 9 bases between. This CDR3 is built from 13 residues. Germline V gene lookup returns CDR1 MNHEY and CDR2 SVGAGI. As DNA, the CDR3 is TGTGCCAGCAGTCGGACTTGGAATCAGCCCCAGCATTTT. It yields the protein CASSRTWNQPQHF.

CDR3 nucleotides: TGCGCCAGCAGCTTGAGGGGTCACGGACTAGAGACCCAGTACTTC. Amino acids: CASSLRGHGLETQYF. The rearrangement uses TRBV5-1 and TRBJ2-5, with D perhaps matching TRBD1 or TRBD2 (5 bases each). Trimming cost V 1 base and J 4 bases, with 14 bases left between them. Germline V gene lookup returns CDR1 SGHRS and CDR2 YFSETQ. The CDR3 is 15 amino acids.

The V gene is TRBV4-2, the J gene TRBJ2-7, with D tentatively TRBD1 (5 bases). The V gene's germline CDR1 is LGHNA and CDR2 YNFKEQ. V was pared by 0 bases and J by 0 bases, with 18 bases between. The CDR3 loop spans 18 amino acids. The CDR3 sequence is CASSQDSSPGPLSYEQYF. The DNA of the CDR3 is TGTGCCAGCAGCCAAGATTCAAGTCCAGGGCCACTCTCCTACGAGCAGTACTTC.

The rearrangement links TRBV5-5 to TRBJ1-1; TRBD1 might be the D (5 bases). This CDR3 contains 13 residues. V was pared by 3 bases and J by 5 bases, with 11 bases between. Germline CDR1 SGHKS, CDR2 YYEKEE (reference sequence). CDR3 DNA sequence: TGTGCCAGCAGCTCAGGGCCTGGGACTGAAGCTTTCTTT. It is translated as CASSSGPGTEAFF.

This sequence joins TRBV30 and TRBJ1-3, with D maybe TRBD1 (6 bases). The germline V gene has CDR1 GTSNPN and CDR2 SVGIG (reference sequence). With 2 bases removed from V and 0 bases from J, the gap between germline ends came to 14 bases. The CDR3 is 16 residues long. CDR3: CAWSFAGTTSGNTIYF. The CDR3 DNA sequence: TGTGCCTGGAGTTTCGCCGGGACAACCTCTGGAAACACCATATATTTT.

The CDR3 sequence is CASSMNRGIYEQYF. CDR3 bases: TGTGCCAGTAGTATGAACAGGGGGATTTACGAGCAGTACTTC. The V and J genes are TRBV19 and TRBJ2-7, with 8 bases that match TRBD1. V trimming: 3 bases; J trimming: 4 bases; junction bases outside the gene matches: 5. The CDR3 contains 14 residues. Germline V gene lookup returns CDR1 LNHDA and CDR2 SQIVND (reference sequence).

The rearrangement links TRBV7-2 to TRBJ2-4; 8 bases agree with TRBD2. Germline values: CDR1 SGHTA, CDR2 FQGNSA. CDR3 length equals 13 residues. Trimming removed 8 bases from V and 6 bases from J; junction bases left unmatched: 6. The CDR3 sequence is CASEGGGRNIQYF. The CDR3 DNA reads TGTGCCAGCGAGGGCGGGGGGCGAAACATTCAGTACTTC.

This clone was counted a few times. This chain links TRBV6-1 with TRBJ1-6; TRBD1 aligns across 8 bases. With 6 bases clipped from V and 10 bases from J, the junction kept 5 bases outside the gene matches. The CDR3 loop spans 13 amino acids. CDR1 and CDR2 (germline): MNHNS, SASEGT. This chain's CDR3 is CASRDRVGSPLHF. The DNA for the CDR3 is TGTGCCAGCAGGGACAGGGTAGGATCACCCCTCCACTTT.

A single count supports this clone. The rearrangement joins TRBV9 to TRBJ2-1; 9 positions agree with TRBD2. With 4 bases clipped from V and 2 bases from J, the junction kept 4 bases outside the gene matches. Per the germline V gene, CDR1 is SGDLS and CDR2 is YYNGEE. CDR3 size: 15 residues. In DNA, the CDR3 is TGTGCCAGCAGCCCTTCTAGCGGGACCTACAATGAGCAGTTCTTC. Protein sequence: CASSPSSGTYNEQFF.

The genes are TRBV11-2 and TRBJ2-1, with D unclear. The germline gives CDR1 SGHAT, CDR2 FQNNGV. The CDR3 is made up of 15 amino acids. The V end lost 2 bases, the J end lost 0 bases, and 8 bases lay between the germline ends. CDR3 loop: CASSLSSSSYNEQFF. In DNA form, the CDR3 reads TGTGCCAGCAGCTTATCCAGCAGCTCCTACAATGAGCAGTTCTTC.

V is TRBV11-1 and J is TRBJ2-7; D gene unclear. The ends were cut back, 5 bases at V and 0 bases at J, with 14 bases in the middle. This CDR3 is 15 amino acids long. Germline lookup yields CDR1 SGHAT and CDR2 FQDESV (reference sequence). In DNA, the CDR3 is TGTGCCAGCAGCATCCGGACCGAGAGCTCCTACGAGCAGTACTTC. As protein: CASSIRTESSYEQYF. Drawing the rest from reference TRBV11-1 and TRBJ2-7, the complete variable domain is EAEVAQSPRYKITEKSQAVAFWCDPISGHATLYWYRQILGQGPELLVQFQDESVVDDSQLPKDRFSAERLKGVDSTLKIQPAELGDSAMYLCASSIRTESSYEQYFGPGTRLTVT.

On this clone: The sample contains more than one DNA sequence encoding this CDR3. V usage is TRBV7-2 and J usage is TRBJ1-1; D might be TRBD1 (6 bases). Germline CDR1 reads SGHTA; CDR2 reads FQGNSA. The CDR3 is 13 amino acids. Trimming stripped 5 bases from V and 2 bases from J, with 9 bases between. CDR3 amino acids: CASSTGHNTEAFF. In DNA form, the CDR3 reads TGTGCCAGCAGCACAGGGCATAACACTGAAGCTTTCTTT. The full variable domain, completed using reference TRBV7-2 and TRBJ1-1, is GAGVSQSPSNKVTEKGKDVELRCDPISGHTALYWYRQSLGQGLEFLIYFQGNSAPDKSGLPSDRFSAERTGGSVSTLTIQRTQQEDSAVYLCASSTGHNTEAFFGQGTRLTVV.

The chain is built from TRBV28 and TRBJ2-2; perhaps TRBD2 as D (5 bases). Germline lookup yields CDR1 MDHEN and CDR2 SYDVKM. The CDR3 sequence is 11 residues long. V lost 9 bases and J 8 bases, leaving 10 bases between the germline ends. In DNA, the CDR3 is TGTGCCAGTTTGCGGAGGGGGGAGCTGTTTTTT. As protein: CASLRRGELFF.

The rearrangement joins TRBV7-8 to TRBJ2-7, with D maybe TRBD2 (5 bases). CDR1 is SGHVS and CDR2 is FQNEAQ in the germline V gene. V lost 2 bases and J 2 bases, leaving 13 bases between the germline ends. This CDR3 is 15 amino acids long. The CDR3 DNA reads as TGTGCCAGCAGCTTACATGCCGGGGAGACCTACGAGCAGTACTTC. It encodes CASSLHAGETYEQYF.

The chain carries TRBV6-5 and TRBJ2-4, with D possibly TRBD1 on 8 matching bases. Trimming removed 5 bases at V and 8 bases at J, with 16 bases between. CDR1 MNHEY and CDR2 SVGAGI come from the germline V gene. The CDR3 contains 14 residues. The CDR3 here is CASSRWTGRDIQYF. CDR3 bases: TGTGCCAGCAGTCGTTGGACAGGGAGGGACATTCAGTACTTC.

The CDR3 loop reads CAISEFLRGRDGYTF. In DNA, the CDR3 is TGTGCCATCAGTGAGTTCCTCCGGGGGCGCGATGGCTACACCTTC. The chain joins TRBV10-3 to TRBJ1-2, with D possibly being TRBD1 (6 bases). V lost 1 base and J 6 bases, leaving 15 bases between the germline ends. The germline CDR1 and CDR2 sequences are ENHRY and SYGVKD. CDR3 size: 15 residues.

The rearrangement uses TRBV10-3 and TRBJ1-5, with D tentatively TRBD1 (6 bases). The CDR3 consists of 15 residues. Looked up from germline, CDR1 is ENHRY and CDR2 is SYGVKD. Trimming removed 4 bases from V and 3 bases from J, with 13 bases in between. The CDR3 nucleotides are TGTGCCATCAGTGGGAAGGACAGATCCAATCAGCCCCAGCATTTT. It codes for CAISGKDRSNQPQHF.

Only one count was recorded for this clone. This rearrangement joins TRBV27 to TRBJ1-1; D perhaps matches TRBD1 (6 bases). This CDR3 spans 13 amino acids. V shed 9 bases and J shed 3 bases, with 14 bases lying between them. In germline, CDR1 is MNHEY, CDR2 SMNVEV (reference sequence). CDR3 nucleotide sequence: TGTGCCAGTAGGACAGTATTCGACACTGAAGCTTTCTTT. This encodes CASRTVFDTEAFF.

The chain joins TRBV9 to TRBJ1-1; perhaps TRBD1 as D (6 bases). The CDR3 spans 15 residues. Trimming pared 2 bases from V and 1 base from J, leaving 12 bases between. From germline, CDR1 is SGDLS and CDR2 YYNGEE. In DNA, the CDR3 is TGTGCCAGCAGCGTTGGGGGGCCAAAGAACACTGAAGCTTTCTTT. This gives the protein CASSVGGPKNTEAFF.

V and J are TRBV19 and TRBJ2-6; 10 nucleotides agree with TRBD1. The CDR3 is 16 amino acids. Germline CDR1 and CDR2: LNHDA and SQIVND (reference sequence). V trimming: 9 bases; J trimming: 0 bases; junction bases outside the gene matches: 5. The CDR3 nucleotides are TGTGCCAGCTGGGACAGGGGCGACTCTGGGGCCAACGTCCTGACTTTC. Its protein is CASWDRGDSGANVLTF.

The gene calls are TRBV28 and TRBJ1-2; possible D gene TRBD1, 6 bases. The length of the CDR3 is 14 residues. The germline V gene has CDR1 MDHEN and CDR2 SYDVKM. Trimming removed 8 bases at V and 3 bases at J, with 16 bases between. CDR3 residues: CASVGGGEYYGYTF. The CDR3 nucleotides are TGTGCCAGCGTCGGGGGGGGCGAGTACTATGGCTACACCTTC.

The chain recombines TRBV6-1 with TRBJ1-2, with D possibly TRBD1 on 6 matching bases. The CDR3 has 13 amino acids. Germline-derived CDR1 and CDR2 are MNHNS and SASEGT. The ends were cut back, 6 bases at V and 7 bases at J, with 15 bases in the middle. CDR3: CASRTGGVRGYTF. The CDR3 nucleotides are TGTGCCAGCAGGACAGGTGGCGTGCGTGGCTACACCTTC.

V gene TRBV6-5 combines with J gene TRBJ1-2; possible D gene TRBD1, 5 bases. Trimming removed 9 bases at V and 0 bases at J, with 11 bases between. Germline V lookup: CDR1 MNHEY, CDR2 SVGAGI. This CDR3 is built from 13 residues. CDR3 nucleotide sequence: TGTGCCAGTAGTCAGGGCGCTAACTATGGCTACACCTTC. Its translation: CASSQGANYGYTF.

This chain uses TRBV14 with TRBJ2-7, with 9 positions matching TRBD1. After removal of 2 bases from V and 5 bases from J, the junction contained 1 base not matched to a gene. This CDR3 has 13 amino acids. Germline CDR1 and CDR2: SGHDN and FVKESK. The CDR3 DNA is TGTGCCAGCAGCCAAACAGGGGGCGACGAGCAGTACTTC. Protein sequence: CASSQTGGDEQYF.